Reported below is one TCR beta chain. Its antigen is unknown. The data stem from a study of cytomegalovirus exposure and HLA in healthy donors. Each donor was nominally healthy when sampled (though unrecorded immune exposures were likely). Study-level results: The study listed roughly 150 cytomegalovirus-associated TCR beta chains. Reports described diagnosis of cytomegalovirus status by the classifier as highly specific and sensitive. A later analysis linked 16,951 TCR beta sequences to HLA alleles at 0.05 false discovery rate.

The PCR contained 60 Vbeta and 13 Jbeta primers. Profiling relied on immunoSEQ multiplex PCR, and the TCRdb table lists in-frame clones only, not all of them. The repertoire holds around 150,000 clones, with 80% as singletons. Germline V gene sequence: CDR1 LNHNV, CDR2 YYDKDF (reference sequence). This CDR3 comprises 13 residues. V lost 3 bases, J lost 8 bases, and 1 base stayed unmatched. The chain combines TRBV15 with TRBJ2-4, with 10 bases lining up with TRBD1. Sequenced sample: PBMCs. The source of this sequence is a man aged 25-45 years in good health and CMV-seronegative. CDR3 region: CATSRDRGYIQYF. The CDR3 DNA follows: TGTGCCACCAGCAGGGACAGGGGGTACATTCAGTACTTC.